The present T cell receptor beta chain was sequenced within a study of blood T cell repertoires in COVID-19. Study in general: The cDNA or gDNA used as material had been derived from T cells, B-cell-depleted T cells, or PBMCs.

Germline V gives CDR1 SGHVS, CDR2 FQNEAQ. Trimming removed 1 base at V and 2 bases at J, with 3 bases between. This CDR3 contains 14 residues. Using immunoSEQ multiplex PCR, the repertoire was profiled, and TCRdb retains in-frame clones only, with some absent. The sample has hundreds of thousands of clones, approximately 89% seen once. The genes are TRBV7-8 and TRBJ2-6; D gene ambiguous. Source material: peripheral blood. This TCR was sampled from an older woman with COVID-19, enrolled during active disease. The CDR3 coding sequence is TGTGCCAGCAGCTTAGGGCCTGGGGCCAACGTCCTGACTTTC. Protein sequence: CASSLGPGANVLTF.